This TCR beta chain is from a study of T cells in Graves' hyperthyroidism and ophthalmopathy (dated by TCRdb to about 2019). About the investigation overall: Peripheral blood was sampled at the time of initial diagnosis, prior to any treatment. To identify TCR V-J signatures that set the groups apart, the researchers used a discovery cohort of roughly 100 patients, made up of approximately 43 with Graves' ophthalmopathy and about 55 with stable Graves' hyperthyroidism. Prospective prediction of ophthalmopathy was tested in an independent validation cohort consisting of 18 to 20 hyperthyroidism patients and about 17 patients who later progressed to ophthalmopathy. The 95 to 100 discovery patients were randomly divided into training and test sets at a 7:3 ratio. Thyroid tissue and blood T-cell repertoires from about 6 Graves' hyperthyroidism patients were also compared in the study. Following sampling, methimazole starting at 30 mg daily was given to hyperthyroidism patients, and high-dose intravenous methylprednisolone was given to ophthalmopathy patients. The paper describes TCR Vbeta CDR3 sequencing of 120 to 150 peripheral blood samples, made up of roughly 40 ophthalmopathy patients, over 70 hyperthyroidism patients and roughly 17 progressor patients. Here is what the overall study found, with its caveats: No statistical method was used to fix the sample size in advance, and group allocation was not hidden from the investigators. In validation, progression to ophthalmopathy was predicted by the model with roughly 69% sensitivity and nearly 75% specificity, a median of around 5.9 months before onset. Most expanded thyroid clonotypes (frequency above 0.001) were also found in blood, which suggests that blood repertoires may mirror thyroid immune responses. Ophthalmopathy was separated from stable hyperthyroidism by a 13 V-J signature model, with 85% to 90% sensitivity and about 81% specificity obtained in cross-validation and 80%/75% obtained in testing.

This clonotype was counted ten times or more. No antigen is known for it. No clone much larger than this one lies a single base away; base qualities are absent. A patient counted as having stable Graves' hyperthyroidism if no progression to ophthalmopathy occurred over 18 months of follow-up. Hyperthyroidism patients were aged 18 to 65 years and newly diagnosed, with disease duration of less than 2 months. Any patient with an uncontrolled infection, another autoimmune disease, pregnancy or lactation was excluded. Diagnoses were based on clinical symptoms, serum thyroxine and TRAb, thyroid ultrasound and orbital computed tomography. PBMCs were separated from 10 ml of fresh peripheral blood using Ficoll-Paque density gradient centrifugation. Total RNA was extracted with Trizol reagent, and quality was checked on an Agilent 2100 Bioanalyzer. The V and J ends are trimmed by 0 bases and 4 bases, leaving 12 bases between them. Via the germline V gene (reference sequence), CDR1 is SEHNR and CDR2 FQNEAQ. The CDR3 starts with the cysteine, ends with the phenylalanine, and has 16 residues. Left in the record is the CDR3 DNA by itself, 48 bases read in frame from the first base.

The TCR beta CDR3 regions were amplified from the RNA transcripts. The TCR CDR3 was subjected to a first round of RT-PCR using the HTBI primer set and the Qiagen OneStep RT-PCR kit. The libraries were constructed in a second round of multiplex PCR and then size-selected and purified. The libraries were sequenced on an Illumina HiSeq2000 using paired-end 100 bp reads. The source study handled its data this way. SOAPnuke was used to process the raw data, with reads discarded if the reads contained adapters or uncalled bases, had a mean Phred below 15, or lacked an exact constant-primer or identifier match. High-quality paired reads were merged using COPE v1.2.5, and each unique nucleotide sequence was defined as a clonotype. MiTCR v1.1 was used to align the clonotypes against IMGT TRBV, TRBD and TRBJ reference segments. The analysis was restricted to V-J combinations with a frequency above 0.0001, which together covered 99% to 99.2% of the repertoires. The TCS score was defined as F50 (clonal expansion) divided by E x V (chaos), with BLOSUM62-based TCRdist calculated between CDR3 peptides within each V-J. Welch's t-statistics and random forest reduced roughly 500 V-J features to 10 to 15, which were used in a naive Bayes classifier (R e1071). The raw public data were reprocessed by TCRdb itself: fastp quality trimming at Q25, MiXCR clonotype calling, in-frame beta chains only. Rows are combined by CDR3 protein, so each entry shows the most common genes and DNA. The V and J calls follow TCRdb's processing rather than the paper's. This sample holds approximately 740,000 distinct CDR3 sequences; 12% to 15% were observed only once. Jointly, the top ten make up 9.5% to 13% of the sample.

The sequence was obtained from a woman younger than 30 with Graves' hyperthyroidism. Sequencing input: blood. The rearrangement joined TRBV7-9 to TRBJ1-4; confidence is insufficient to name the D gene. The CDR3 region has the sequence CASSLAVAYSNEKLFF. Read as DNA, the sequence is TGTGCCAGCAGCTTAGCGGTGGCCTACAGTAATGAAAAACTGTTTTTT.